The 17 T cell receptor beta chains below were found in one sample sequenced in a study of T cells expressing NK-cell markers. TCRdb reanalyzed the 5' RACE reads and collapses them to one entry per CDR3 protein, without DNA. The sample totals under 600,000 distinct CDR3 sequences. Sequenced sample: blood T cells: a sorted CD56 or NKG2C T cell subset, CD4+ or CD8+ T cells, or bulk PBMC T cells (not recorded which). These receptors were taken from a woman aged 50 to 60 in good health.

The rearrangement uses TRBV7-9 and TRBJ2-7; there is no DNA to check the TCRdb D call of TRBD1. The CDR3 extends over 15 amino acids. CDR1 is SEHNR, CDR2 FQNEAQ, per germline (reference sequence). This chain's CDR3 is CASSLSRDRVNEQYF.

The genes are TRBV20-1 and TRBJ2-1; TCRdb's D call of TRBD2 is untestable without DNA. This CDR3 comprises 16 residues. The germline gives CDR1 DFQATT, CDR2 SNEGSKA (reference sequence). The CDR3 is CSARAPSRTRWNEQFF.

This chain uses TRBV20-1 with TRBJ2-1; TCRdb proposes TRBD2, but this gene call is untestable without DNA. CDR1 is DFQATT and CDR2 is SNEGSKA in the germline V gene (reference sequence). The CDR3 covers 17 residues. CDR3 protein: CSASDSGRVRGYNEQFF.

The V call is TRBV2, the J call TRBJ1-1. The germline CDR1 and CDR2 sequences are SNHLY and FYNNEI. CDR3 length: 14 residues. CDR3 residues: CASTEEGQDTEAFF.

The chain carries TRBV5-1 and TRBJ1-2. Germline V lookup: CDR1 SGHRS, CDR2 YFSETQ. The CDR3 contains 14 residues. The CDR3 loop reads CASSFGGAGSYYTF.

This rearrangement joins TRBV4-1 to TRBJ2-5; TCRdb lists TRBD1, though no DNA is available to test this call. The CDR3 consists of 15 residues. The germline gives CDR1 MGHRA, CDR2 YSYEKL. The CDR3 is CASSQDGQGKETQYF.

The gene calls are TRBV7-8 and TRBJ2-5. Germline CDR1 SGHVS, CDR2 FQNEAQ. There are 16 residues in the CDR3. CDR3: CASSPLTGTVVETQYF.

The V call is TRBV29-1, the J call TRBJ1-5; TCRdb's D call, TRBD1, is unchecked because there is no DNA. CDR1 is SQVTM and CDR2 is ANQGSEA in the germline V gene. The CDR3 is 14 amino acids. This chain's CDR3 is CSVTQGASNQPQHF. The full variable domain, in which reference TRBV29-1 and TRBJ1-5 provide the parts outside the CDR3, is SAVISQKPSRDICQRGTSLTIQCQVDSQVTMMFWYRQQPGQSLTLIATANQGSEATYESGFVIDKFPISRPNLTFSTLTVSNMSPEDSSIYLCSVTQGASNQPQHFGDGTRLSIL.

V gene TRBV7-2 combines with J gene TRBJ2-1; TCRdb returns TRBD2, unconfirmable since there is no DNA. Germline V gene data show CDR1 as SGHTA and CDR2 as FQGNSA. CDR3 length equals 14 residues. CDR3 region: CASSPDYSYNEQFF. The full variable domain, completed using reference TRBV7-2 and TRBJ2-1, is GAGVSQSPSNKVTEKGKDVELRCDPISGHTALYWYRQSLGQGLEFLIYFQGNSAPDKSGLPSDRFSAERTGGSVSTLTIQRTQQEDSAVYLCASSPDYSYNEQFFGPGTRLTVL.

The CDR3 spells CASSQEIAVAGGGEQYF. This rearrangement joins TRBV3-1 to TRBJ2-7; TCRdb proposes TRBD2, but this gene call is untestable without DNA. The CDR3 has 17 residues. Germline lookup yields CDR1 LGHDT and CDR2 YNNKEL (reference sequence).

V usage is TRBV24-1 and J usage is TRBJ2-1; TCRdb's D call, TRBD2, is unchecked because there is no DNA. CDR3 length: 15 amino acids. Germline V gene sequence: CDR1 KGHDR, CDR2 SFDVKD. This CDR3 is CATSDPREGLNEQFF.

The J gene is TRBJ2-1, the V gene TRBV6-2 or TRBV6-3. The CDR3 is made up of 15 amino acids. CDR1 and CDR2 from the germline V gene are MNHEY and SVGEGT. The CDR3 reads CASSDPGGYDNEQFF.

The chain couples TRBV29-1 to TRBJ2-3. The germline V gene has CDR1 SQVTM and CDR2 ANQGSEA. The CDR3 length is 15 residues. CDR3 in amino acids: CSVEAFEGITDTQYF.

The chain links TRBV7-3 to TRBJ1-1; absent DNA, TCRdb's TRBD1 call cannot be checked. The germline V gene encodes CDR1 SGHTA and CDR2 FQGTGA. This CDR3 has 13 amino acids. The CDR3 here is CASSPRTGYGAFF.

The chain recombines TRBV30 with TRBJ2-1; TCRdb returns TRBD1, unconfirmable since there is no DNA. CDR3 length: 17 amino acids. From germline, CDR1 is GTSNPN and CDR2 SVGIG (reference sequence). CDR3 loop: CAWSFRGPMSTHNEQFF. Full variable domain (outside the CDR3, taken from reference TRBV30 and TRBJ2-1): SQTIHQWPATLVQPVGSPLSLECTVEGTSNPNLYWYRQAAGRGLQLLFYSVGIGQISSEVPQNLSASRPQDRQFILSSKKLLLSDSGFYLCAWSFRGPMSTHNEQFFGPGTRLTVL.

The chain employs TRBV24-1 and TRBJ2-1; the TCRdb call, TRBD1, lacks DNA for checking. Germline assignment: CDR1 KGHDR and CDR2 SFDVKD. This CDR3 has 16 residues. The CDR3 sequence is CATSDPRQVGGNEQFF.

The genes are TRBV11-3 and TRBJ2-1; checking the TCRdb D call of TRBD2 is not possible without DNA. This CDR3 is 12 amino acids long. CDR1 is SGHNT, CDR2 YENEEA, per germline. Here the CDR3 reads CASSVSGSEQFF.